The 3 T cell receptor beta chains listed next were all sequenced from one sample in a study of shared clonotypes between healthy human individuals. The data were produced by immunoSEQ multiplex PCR, yet TCRdb's version contains in-frame clones alone and is incomplete. The table lists 2 million to 2.5 million clones, approximately 95% of them singletons. Sequencing was done on a sample of naive CD4+ T cells from PBMCs. Sample subset: CD45RA+ positively selected. All receptors derive from a man younger than 35 in good health. Some clones in this sample may be carry-over from other donors' samples.

The rearrangement links TRBV4-2 to TRBJ2-7, with 10 bases that match TRBD2. Germline V CDR1 and CDR2: LGHNA, YNFKEQ. This CDR3 has 15 residues. After removal of 4 bases from V and 2 bases from J, the junction contained 5 bases not matched to a gene. The CDR3, as DNA: TGTGCCAGCAGCCGACTCCTAGCGGGAGCCTACGAGCAGTACTTC. Protein sequence: CASSRLLAGAYEQYF.

J is TRBJ2-1 and V is TRBV4-1, with D perhaps TRBD2 (6 bases). The CDR3 has 17 amino acids. Looked up from germline, CDR1 is MGHRA and CDR2 is YSYEKL. V gave up 3 bases and J gave up 6 bases, with 21 bases separating them. The DNA of the CDR3 is TGCGCCAGCAGCCATGTGATTGACGGTGCGGGATCCAATGAGCAGTTCTTC. It is translated as CASSHVIDGAGSNEQFF.

The chain uses TRBV28 and TRBJ1-1, with TRBD1 as a possible D gene (6 bases). The V end was cut by 8 bases, the J end by 9 bases, with 19 bases between. Germline V gene data show CDR1 as MDHEN and CDR2 as SYDVKM. The CDR3 is 13 amino acids. CDR3 nucleotides: TGTGCCAGCCGTGTTCTGGGGGCGCTTAAAGCTTTCTTT. Translation gives CASRVLGALKAFF.